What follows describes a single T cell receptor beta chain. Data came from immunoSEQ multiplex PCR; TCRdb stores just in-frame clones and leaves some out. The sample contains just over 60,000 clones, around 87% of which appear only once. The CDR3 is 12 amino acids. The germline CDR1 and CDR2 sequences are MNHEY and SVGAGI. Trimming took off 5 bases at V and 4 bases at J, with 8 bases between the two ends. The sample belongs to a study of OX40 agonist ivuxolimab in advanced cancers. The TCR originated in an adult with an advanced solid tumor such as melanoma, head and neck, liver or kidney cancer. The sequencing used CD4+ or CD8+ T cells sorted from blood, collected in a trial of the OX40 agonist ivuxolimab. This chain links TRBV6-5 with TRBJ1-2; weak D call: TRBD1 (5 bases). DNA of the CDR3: TGTGCCAGCAGTCAGGGATTCTATGGCTACACCTTC. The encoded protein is CASSQGFYGYTF.